Listed below are T cell receptor beta chains from one sample, sequenced in a study of cytomegalovirus exposure and HLA in healthy donors. Data came from immunoSEQ multiplex PCR; TCRdb stores just in-frame clones and leaves some out. In the table there are 150,000 to 200,000 clones, roughly 85% of which are singletons. The sample was PBMCs. These receptors were collected from a woman aged 30 to 39 in good health and CMV-seropositive. The CDR3 runs from the conserved cysteine through the conserved F or W. D genes are given only for firm matches. Clone size is shown for a subset of rows, as once, few, many or a class of expanded clone.

cdr3_length	d_call	j_call	clone_size	v_call	cdr3_nt	cdr3_aa
14	-	TRBJ2-5	-	TRBV10-3	TGTGCCATCAGTGAGTCACGGCAGGAAGAGACCCAGTACTTC	CAISESRQEETQYF
12	-	TRBJ2-3	-	TRBV30	TGTGCCTGGAGGATAGCGGCAGATACGCAGTATTTT	CAWRIAADTQYF
15	TRBD1	TRBJ2-7	-	TRBV6-5	TGTGCCAGCGGAAAACAAGGGACAGGAATCTACGAGCAGTACTTC	CASGKQGTGIYEQYF
16	TRBD1	TRBJ2-6	-	TRBV6-5	TGTGCCAGCAGTTGGGGACAGGGGACCGGGGCCAACGTCCTGACTTTC	CASSWGQGTGANVLTF
13	TRBD2	TRBJ2-1	-	TRBV7-9	TGTGCCAGCAGCATCGGACTAGCAATGACACAGTTCTTC	CASSIGLAMTQFF
15	-	TRBJ1-1	-	TRBV7-9	TGTGCCAGCAGCCCCCTTTCTCGGGGGGACACTGAAGCTTTCTTT	CASSPLSRGDTEAFF
17	TRBD2	TRBJ2-1	-	TRBV4-1	TGCGCCAGCAGCCAAGAGTGGCCTAGCGGGGCCTACAATGAGCAGTTCTTC	CASSQEWPSGAYNEQFF
13	-	TRBJ2-5	-	TRBV25-1	TGTGCCAGCAGTCGGTACAGTCAAGAGACCCAGTACTTC	CASSRYSQETQYF
14	-	TRBJ1-5	-	TRBV11-2	TGTGCCAGCAGCTTAGTCGGGGGGCGTCAGCCCCAGCATTTT	CASSLVGGRQPQHF
15	TRBD2	TRBJ2-7	once	TRBV19	TGTGCCAGGGCGGGGGACGGACTAGCGGGACATGAGCAGTACTTC	CARAGDGLAGHEQYF
13	-	TRBJ2-1	-	TRBV10-1	TGCGCCAGCAGTGAGTCGGGGTGGGGGAGGCGATTCTTC	CASSESGWGRRFF
17	TRBD1	TRBJ2-5	-	TRBV4-1	TGCGCCAGCAGCCAAGAACAGGGGTGGCCCCCACAAGAGACCCAGTACTTC	CASSQEQGWPPQETQYF
17	-	TRBJ1-1	-	TRBV5-4	TGTGCCAGCAGCTTGGCCAGGCACACCCTCCGGCCCACTGAAGCTTTCTTT	CASSLARHTLRPTEAFF
15	-	TRBJ2-7	-	TRBV18	TGTGCCAGCTCACAAAATGAGGGCAGACCGGGGGAGCAGTACTTC	CASSQNEGRPGEQYF
16	TRBD1	TRBJ2-7	-	TRBV5-6	TGTGCCAGCAGCTTGGCCGGGACAGGGGGTCTCTACGAGCAGTACTTC	CASSLAGTGGLYEQYF
14	-	TRBJ1-2	few	TRBV5-5	TGTGCCAGCAGCTTGGAACAGGGCCCCTATGGCTACACCTTC	CASSLEQGPYGYTF
14	-	TRBJ2-5	-	TRBV5-4	TGTGCCAGCAGCCTGCAAACTACGAGAGAGACCCAGTACTTC	CASSLQTTRETQYF
14	-	TRBJ1-3	once	TRBV14	TGTGCCAGCAAAGGGGGACACTCTGGAAACACCATATATTTT	CASKGGHSGNTIYF
16	TRBD1	TRBJ2-2	-	TRBV9	TGTGCCAGCAGCACTCACAGGGGGCAGGACACCGGGGAGCTGTTTTTT	CASSTHRGQDTGELFF
11	-	TRBJ1-1	-	TRBV2	TGTGCCAGCACCGAGGACACTGAAGCTTTCTTT	CASTEDTEAFF
18	TRBD2	TRBJ2-1	-	TRBV4-1	TGCGCCAGCAGCCAAGTACGCGGGAGGACGAACTCCTACAATGAGCAGTTCTTC	CASSQVRGRTNSYNEQFF
15	TRBD2	TRBJ2-1	few	TRBV10-3	TGTGCCATCAGTGGGGGCGGGAGCTCCTACAATGAGCAGTTCTTC	CAISGGGSSYNEQFF
13	-	TRBJ2-7	-	TRBV19	TGTGCCAGTAGTATGGGCAGAGCCTACGAGCAGTACTTC	CASSMGRAYEQYF
15	TRBD1	TRBJ1-5	-	TRBV19	TGTGCCAGTACTACCGGGACAGGGTCTACTCAGCCCCAGCATTTT	CASTTGTGSTQPQHF
16	TRBD1	TRBJ1-1	-	TRBV15	TGTGCCACCAGCAGACACCCCACAGGGGTGAACACTGAAGCTTTCTTT	CATSRHPTGVNTEAFF
13	-	TRBJ1-1	few	TRBV10-3	TGTGCCATCAGGGACAGCCTGAACACTGAAGCTTTCTTT	CAIRDSLNTEAFF
14	-	TRBJ1-5	few	TRBV11-3	TGTGCCAGCAGCTTAGACGGGAACAATCAGCCCCAGCATTTT	CASSLDGNNQPQHF
20	-	TRBJ2-1	-	TRBV7-8	TGTGCCAGCAGCCCATCATACAAAAGGGGTCAGGGCAGCTCCTACAATGAGCAGTTCTTC	CASSPSYKRGQGSSYNEQFF
16	-	TRBJ2-2	-	TRBV5-6	TGTGCCAGCAGCTTGTTCAGGGGCGCGGACACCGGGGAGCTGTTTTTT	CASSLFRGADTGELFF
15	-	TRBJ2-3	-	TRBV7-9	TGTGCCAGCAGCTTACAGGGGGGTTCGGCAGATACGCAGTATTTT	CASSLQGGSADTQYF
12	-	TRBJ1-2	-	TRBV10-3	TGTGCCATCAGTGAGCTGAGGAATGGCTACACCTTC	CAISELRNGYTF
14	-	TRBJ2-7	-	TRBV7-2	TGTGCCAGCAGCCCGACGCCAGGGTTGGTCGAGCAGTACTTC	CASSPTPGLVEQYF